This TCR beta chain was profiled in a study of T cell repertoires in cytomegalovirus infection. Study in general: Based on public TCR beta signatures, there were indications of CMV infection and of a matching HLA type.

The CDR3 has 18 amino acids. Germline loops: CDR1 SGDLS, CDR2 YYNGEE. V lost 0 bases and J lost 5; bases outside the gene matches: 9. Only one count was recorded for this clonotype. What it binds is unknown. Findings and limits, study-wide: The cumulative frequency of public TCR beta families identified carriers of CMV plus the relevant HLA. In two of eight donors, the top clonotype was HLA-C-restricted CMV-specific.

TCRdb analysed the reads with MiXCR anew, one entry per CDR3 protein. The table has approximately 100,000 distinct CDR3 sequences, under 25% seen once. The receptor's source is a human donor in good health (CMV status not recorded). Some clones in this sample may be carry-over from other donors' samples. Material for sequencing was CD8+ T cells from PBMCs. V gene TRBV9 combines with J gene TRBJ2-2, with TRBD2 matching 11 bases. The CDR3, as DNA: TGTGCCAGCAGCGTAGCGGCTAGCGGGAGGAGGGGAACCGGGGAGCTGTTTTTT. Encoded protein: CASSVAASGRRGTGELFF.